A single sample gave rise to the 10 T cell receptor beta chains below, sequenced in a study of patients and donors after allogeneic stem cell transplantation. TCRdb analysed the RT-PCR reads with MiXCR anew, one entry per CDR3 protein. The data hold fewer than 500,000 distinct CDR3 sequences, with 16% observed a single time. Sample: blood, either unsorted or a sorted T cell fraction (not recorded which). All receptors come from a human donor who was either an allogeneic HSCT recipient or a stem cell or donor lymphocyte infusion donor (not recorded which). It is not recorded whose cells these are; they may come from a transplant donor.

This clonotype was seen repeatedly, ten times or more. The rearrangement joins TRBV12-3 or TRBV12-4 to TRBJ2-1, with 10 bases matching TRBD2. The CDR3 totals 17 residues. The V and J ends lost 6 bases and 4 bases, in that order; junction bases with no gene match: 12. This chain's CDR3 is CASRSFSLAGVYNEQFF. The CDR3 DNA is TGTGCCAGCAGATCCTTCTCTCTAGCGGGAGTATACAATGAGCAGTTCTTC.

This clonotype occurred a few times. CDR3 protein: CSVFRAAQDTQYF. The CDR3, as DNA: TGCAGCGTTTTCCGTGCAGCACAGGATACGCAGTATTTT. V gene TRBV29-1 combines with J gene TRBJ2-3; D not certain. Germline CDR1 is SQVTM and CDR2 is ANQGSEA. Trimming pared 5 bases from V and 6 bases from J, leaving 15 bases between. The CDR3 covers 13 residues.

This rearrangement joins TRBV3-1 to TRBJ2-3, with TRBD2 identical over 7 bases. Trimming removed 8 bases from V and 0 bases from J; junction bases left unmatched: 11. The CDR3 sequence is 16 residues long. Germline loops: CDR1 LGHDT, CDR2 YNNKEL (reference sequence). The CDR3 protein is CASAVDGGTSTDTQYF. DNA for the CDR3: TGTGCCAGCGCCGTGGACGGGGGGACTAGCACAGATACGCAGTATTTT.

Only a few counts were recorded for this clonotype. V and J are TRBV12-3 or TRBV12-4 and TRBJ1-2; D unclear. The CDR3 sequence is 14 residues long. Trimming left V 6 bases short and J 0 bases short, with 11 bases between. The CDR3 bases are TGTGCCAGCAGCGGCATGAGCTCTAACTATGGCTACACCTTC. This encodes CASSGMSSNYGYTF.

The sample holds a few counts of this clonotype. The V gene is TRBV24-1, the J gene TRBJ2-2, with D possibly TRBD2 on 5 matching bases. V lost 3 bases and J 6 bases, leaving 16 bases between the germline ends. Germline V gene sequence: CDR1 KGHDR, CDR2 SFDVKD. This CDR3 comprises 16 residues. In DNA form, the CDR3 reads TGTGCCACCAGTGATCCTAGCCCCCGTACCCCCGGGGAGCTGTTTTTT. As protein: CATSDPSPRTPGELFF.

The chain links TRBV7-9 to TRBJ2-7; D ambiguous. The CDR3 is 14 residues long. Germline V gives CDR1 SEHNR, CDR2 FQNEAQ (reference sequence). V was trimmed by 3 bases and J by 1 base, leaving 10 bases between them. The CDR3 protein is CASSFATASYEQYF. CDR3 coding DNA: TGTGCCAGCAGCTTTGCGACTGCTTCCTACGAGCAGTACTTC.

The chain employs TRBV6-5 and TRBJ1-6; D gene unclear. V lost 0 bases to trimming and J lost 6 bases, with 6 bases between them. Germline V lookup: CDR1 MNHEY, CDR2 SVGAGI. This CDR3 has 14 residues. The CDR3 reads CASSYSGSNSPLHF. CDR3 nucleotide sequence: TGTGCCAGCAGTTACTCGGGTTCTAATTCACCCCTCCACTTT.

This clonotype was seen at least ten times. In DNA form, the CDR3 reads TGCAGCGTTCCTTTTCTACTAGAGACCCAGTACTTC. Translated: CSVPFLLETQYF. The V call is TRBV29-1, the J call TRBJ2-5, with unresolved D. Trimming stripped 5 bases from V and 4 bases from J, with 11 bases between. The CDR3 is made up of 12 amino acids. Germline V gives CDR1 SQVTM, CDR2 ANQGSEA.

In its sample, this clonotype was seen a few times. CDR3 bases: TGTGCCAGCAGTGTGCCTAGCGGGGGGCGAGTTAATGAGCAGTTCTTC. Amino acids: CASSVPSGGRVNEQFF. This sequence joins TRBV25-1 and TRBJ2-1; TRBD2 aligns across 11 bases. Trimming at V came to 4 bases and at J to 7 bases, leaving 9 bases not matched to a gene. Germline V gives CDR1 MGHDK, CDR2 SYGVNS. The CDR3 covers 16 residues. The entire variable domain, with the rest obtained from reference TRBV25-1 and TRBJ2-1, is as follows: EADIYQTPRYLVIGTGKKITLECSQTMGHDKMYWYQQDPGMELHLIHYSYGVNSTEKGDLSSESTVSRIRTEHFPLTLESARPSHTSQYLCASSVPSGGRVNEQFFGPGTRLTVL.

This clonotype was found a few times. The CDR3 DNA is TGTGCCAGCAGCCAAGATACGGGGACAGGGCAAGAGACCCAGTACTTC. Encoded protein: CASSQDTGTGQETQYF. The V call is TRBV4-2, the J call TRBJ2-5; 9 bases are a match to TRBD1. V dropped 0 bases and J dropped 2; count of bases not matched to a gene: 4. The CDR3 totals 16 residues. From germline, CDR1 is LGHNA and CDR2 YNFKEQ.